The 4 T cell receptor beta chains in this list originate from one sample, sequenced in a study of cytomegalovirus exposure and HLA in healthy donors. The PCR used 60 Vbeta and 13 Jbeta primers. Libraries were prepared by immunoSEQ multiplex PCR; TCRdb keeps only in-frame clonotypes and omits some of them. The data hold approximately 140,000 clones, with 73% observed a single time. What was sequenced was PBMCs. All receptors come from a human donor in good health.

The rearrangement uses TRBV9 and TRBJ2-7, with D perhaps matching TRBD2 (5 bases). V was pared by 4 bases and J by 2 bases, with 13 bases between. The CDR3 is 14 amino acids. Germline CDR1 and CDR2: SGDLS and YYNGEE. The CDR3 nucleotides read TGTGCCAGCAGCATTAGCGTGACCCCCTACGAGCAGTACTTC. It specifies CASSISVTPYEQYF.

The chain couples TRBV4-1 to TRBJ2-7, with 7 bases matching TRBD1. V gave up 1 base and J gave up 2 bases; unmatched junction bases: 5. The CDR3 loop spans 15 amino acids. CDR1 is MGHRA, CDR2 YSYEKL, per germline. The CDR3 bases are TGCGCCAGCAGCCAAGTGGGGACAGCGACCTACGAGCAGTACTTC. This encodes CASSQVGTATYEQYF.

CDR3 DNA sequence: TGTGCCAGCAGCCAAGAAGGGGGGGCAGCCTACGAGCAGTACTTC. Translated: CASSQEGGAAYEQYF. V gene TRBV4-2 combines with J gene TRBJ2-7; a possible D gene is TRBD2 (7 bases). The V gene's germline CDR1 is LGHNA and CDR2 YNFKEQ. Trimming removed 0 bases at V and 2 bases at J, with 11 bases between. The CDR3 has 15 amino acids.

V is TRBV5-1 and J is TRBJ1-4; D is unresolved. The germline V and J ends were trimmed by 4 bases and 6 bases, with 19 bases remaining between them. The CDR3 sequence is 16 residues long. Germline V gene lookup returns CDR1 SGHRS and CDR2 YFSETQ. For the CDR3, the DNA is TGCGCCAGCAGCCCACTCCGACACGGGAGGGATGAAAAACTGTTTTTT. Translating gives CASSPLRHGRDEKLFF.